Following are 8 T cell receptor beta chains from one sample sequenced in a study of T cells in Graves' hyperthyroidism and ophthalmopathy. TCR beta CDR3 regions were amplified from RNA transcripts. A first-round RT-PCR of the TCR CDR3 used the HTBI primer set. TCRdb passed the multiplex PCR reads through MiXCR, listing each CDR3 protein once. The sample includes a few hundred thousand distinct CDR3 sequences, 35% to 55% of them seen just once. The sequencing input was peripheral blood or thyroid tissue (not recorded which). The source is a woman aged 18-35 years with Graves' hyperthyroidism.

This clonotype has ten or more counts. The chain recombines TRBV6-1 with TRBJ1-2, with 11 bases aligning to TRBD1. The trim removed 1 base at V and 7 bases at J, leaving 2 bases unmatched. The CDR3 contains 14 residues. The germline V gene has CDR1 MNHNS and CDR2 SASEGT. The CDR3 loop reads CASSEVGQGAGYTF. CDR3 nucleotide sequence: TGTGCCAGCAGTGAAGTTGGACAGGGGGCTGGCTACACCTTC.

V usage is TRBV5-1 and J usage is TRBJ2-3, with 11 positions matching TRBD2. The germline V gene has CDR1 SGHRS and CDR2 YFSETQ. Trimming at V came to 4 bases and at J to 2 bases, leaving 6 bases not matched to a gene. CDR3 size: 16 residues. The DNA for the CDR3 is TGCGCCAGCAGCACCGGGACTAGCGGACTCACAGATACGCAGTATTTT. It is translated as CASSTGTSGLTDTQYF. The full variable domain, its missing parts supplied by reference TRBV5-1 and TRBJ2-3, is KAGVTQTPRYLIKTRGQQVTLSCSPISGHRSVSWYQQTPGQGLQFLFEYFSETQRNKGNFPGRFSGRQFSNSRSEMNVSTLELGDSALYLCASSTGTSGLTDTQYFGPGTRLTVL.

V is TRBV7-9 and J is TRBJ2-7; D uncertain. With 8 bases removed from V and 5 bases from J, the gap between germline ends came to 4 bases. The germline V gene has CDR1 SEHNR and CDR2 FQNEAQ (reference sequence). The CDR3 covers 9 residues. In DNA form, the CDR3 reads TGTGCCAGCGGGGACGAGCAGTACTTC. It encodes CASGDEQYF. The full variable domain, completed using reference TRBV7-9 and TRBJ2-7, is DTGVSQNPRHKITKRGQNVTFRCDPISEHNRLYWYRQTLGQGPEFLTYFQNEAQLEKSRLLSDRFSAERPKGSFSTLEIQRTEQGDSAMYLCASGDEQYFGPGTRLTVT.

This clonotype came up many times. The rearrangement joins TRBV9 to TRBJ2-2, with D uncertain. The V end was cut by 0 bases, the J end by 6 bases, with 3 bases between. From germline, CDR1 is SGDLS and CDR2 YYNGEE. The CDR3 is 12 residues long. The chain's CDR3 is CASSVAAGELFF. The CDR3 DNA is TGTGCCAGCAGCGTAGCGGCCGGGGAGCTGTTTTTT.

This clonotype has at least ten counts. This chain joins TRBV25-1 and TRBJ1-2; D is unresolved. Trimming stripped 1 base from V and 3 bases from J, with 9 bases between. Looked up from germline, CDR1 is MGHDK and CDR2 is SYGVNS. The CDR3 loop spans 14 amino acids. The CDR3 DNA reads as TGTGCCAGCAGTGAATCTTACAGCTACTATGGCTACACCTTC. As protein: CASSESYSYYGYTF.

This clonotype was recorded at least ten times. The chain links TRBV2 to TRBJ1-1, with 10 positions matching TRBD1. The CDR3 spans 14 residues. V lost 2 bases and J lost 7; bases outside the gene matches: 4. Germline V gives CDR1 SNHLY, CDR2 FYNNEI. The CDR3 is CASSEWTGGHEAFF. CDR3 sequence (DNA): TGTGCCAGCAGTGAATGGACAGGGGGGCATGAAGCTTTCTTT.

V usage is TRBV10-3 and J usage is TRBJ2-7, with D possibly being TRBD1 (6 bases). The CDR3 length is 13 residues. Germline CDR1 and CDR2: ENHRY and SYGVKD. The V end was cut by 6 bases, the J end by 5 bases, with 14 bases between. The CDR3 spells CAISPNRVNEQYF. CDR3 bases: TGTGCCATCAGCCCTAACAGGGTCAACGAGCAGTACTTC.

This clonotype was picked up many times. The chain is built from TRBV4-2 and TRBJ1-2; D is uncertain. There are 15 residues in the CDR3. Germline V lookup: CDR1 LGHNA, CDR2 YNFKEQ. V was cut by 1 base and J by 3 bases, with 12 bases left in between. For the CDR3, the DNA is TGTGCCAGCAGCCAAGTACCCCCAGAGGACTATGGCTACACCTTC. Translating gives CASSQVPPEDYGYTF.